This T cell receptor beta chain originates from a study of blood T cells in healthy people across ages. Primers used in a second PCR of roughly 6 to 11 cycles were a sample-barcoded 5' primer and a J-beta primer mix. TCRdb reanalysed the 5' RACE reads using MiXCR and keeps one entry per CDR3 protein. The sample carries some 900,000 distinct CDR3 sequences, around 46% recorded once. The study's findings and limits: Getting older went along with TCR beta diversity per million T cells dropping roughly linearly. CMV status of donors was not determined, possibly confounding expanded clonotype changes. It was not possible, with unsorted PBMCs, to conclusively compare naive and antigen-experienced cells.

J was trimmed by 4 bases and V by 0 bases; bases with no gene match: 5. Germline loops: CDR1 SGHRS, CDR2 YFSETQ. The CDR3 is 15 residues long. To note about this clonotype: No antigen is known for it.

The clonotype was recovered from a man aged 25-45 years in good health. The sample taken for sequencing was blood. V usage is TRBV5-1 and J usage is TRBJ2-3, with TRBD1 identical over 7 bases. The CDR3 protein is CASSLVVQGPDTQYF. DNA of the CDR3: TGCGCCAGCAGCTTGGTCGTACAGGGGCCAGATACGCAGTATTTT.